One and the same sample provided the 15 T cell receptor beta chains below, sequenced in a study of vaccination and CD4 T cells after COVID-19 (dated by TCRdb to between 2022 and 2023). These receptors' antigens are unknown. The library was obtained by PCR. Sequencing used an Illumina iSeq 100. TCR sequencing of DNA from cultured CD4+ T cells used the Oncomine TCR Beta short-read assay at the Johns Hopkins FTIC core. The public reads were run again by TCRdb, first through fastp at Q25 and then through MiXCR, and only productive beta chains were kept. Every CDR3 protein is listed once, alongside the most common genes and DNA of its rows. In all, the sample holds 9,000 to 10,000 distinct CDR3 sequences, and 55% to 80% of those were seen once. Of the sample, around 9% falls within the top ten clones. This specimen's treatment or condition label, interpreted: approximately nine-day PBMC culture with coronavirus spike peptide pools or control peptides (ViraFEST assay).

Sequenced material: CD4+ T cells from blood, cultured in vitro, taken before SARS-CoV-2 vaccination. All receptors come from a human donor who had recovered from COVID-19.

This clonotype was seen just once. The genes are TRBV20-1 and TRBJ2-7; D may correspond to TRBD1 or TRBD2 (6 bases each). The CDR3 runs 12 residues. From germline, CDR1 is DFQATT and CDR2 SNEGSKA (reference sequence). The V end lost 7 bases, the J end lost 3 bases, and 13 bases lay between the germline ends. The CDR3 bases are TGCAGTGGAAAGGAGGGGGGCTACGAGCAGTACTTC. As protein: CSGKEGGYEQYF.

The chain joins TRBV6-1 to TRBJ1-1; the D is unclear. The CDR3 has 13 residues. Germline loops: CDR1 MNHNS, CDR2 SASEGT. V was cut by 6 bases and J by 2 bases, with 10 bases left in between. The CDR3 region has the DNA TGTGCCAGCAGAACCCCACAAAACACTGAAGCTTTCTTT. Encoded protein: CASRTPQNTEAFF.

The sample holds one count of this clonotype. The J gene is TRBJ1-6, the V gene TRBV28, with a tentative D call TRBD1 (5 bases). The CDR3 has 15 amino acids. Trimming shortened V by 4 bases and J by 5 bases, and 12 bases separated the two germline ends. Germline lookup yields CDR1 MDHEN and CDR2 SYDVKM. The CDR3 DNA sequence: TGTGCCAGCAGTTCCCCCGACAGAGATAATTCACCCCTCCACTTT. Protein product: CASSSPDRDNSPLHF.

The chain joins TRBV20-1 to TRBJ2-7; no reliable D call. Germline lookup yields CDR1 DFQATT and CDR2 SNEGSKA (reference sequence). V lost 3 bases, J lost 1 base, and 10 bases lay in between. The CDR3 has 13 amino acids. CDR3 in amino acids: CSASGSSSYEQYF. The CDR3 region has the DNA TGCAGTGCTAGCGGCAGTTCATCCTACGAGCAGTACTTC.

The chain uses TRBV6-1 and TRBJ1-2; 8 bases match TRBD1. There are 14 residues in the CDR3. Trimming took 6 bases from V and 3 from J; bases not matched to a gene: 6. Looked up from germline, CDR1 is MNHNS and CDR2 is SASEGT. CDR3 coding DNA: TGTGCCAGCAGACAGGGGGGCGTCCACTATGGCTACACCTTC. This codes for CASRQGGVHYGYTF.

This sequence joins TRBV6-1 and TRBJ2-7, with TRBD1 as a possible D gene (6 bases). The V gene's germline CDR1 is MNHNS and CDR2 SASEGT. The CDR3 is made up of 13 amino acids. Trimming cost V 8 bases and J 4 bases, with 15 bases left between them. Here the CDR3 reads CASFLGRGYEQYF. CDR3 coding DNA: TGTGCCAGCTTTCTGGGCAGGGGTTACGAGCAGTACTTC.

By sample fraction, this clonotype is medium-sized. This chain links TRBV7-2 with TRBJ1-2; 8 bases map to TRBD1. The CDR3 extends over 13 amino acids. With V trimmed by 5 bases and J by 5 bases, 4 bases remained unmatched. Germline V gene sequence: CDR1 SGHTA, CDR2 FQGNSA. DNA of the CDR3: TGTGCCAGCAGCCCCACAGGGGGATATGGCTACACCTTC. Protein: CASSPTGGYGYTF.

CDR3 region: CASKFRSAHYGYTF. In nucleotides, the CDR3 is TGTGCCAGCAAGTTTCGGAGTGCTCACTATGGCTACACCTTC. This chain connects TRBV12-3 or TRBV12-4 to TRBJ1-2; D is ambiguous. V was clipped by 7 bases and J by 3 bases, with 15 bases between them. CDR3 size: 14 residues.

The gene calls are TRBV20-1 and TRBJ2-5; D is ambiguous. With 1 base removed from V and 4 bases from J, the gap between germline ends came to 7 bases. The CDR3 extends over 12 amino acids. Germline loops: CDR1 DFQATT, CDR2 SNEGSKA (reference sequence). For the CDR3, the DNA is TGCAGTGCTAGAGGCCGGACAGAGACCCAGTACTTC. Translation gives CSARGRTETQYF.

Only one count was recorded for this clonotype. The chain has TRBV29-1 and TRBJ2-2; D remains ambiguous. CDR3 length: 15 amino acids. Germline loops: CDR1 SQVTM, CDR2 ANQGSEA. V was pared by 6 bases and J by 5 bases, with 19 bases between. The CDR3 protein is CSVLTSFGLTGELFF. DNA of the CDR3: TGCAGCGTCCTGACATCTTTCGGTTTAACCGGGGAGCTGTTTTTT.

The genes are TRBV6-2 or TRBV6-3 and TRBJ2-2; 8 nucleotides line up with TRBD1. Trimming took 4 bases from V and 3 from J; bases not matched to a gene: 7. Germline CDR1 is MNHEY and CDR2 is SVGEGT. This CDR3 comprises 16 residues. The CDR3 region has the DNA TGTGCCAGCAGTTCTAGGGACAGGCGATACACCGGGGAGCTGTTTTTT. It codes for CASSSRDRRYTGELFF.

In its sample, this clonotype was seen a few times. This chain uses TRBV7-6 with TRBJ2-7, with 7 bases lining up with TRBD1. Germline-derived CDR1 and CDR2 are SGHVS and FNYEAQ. The CDR3 extends over 14 amino acids. J was trimmed by 6 bases and V by 5 bases; bases with no gene match: 10. The CDR3 protein is CASSPRTGPGEQYF. The CDR3, as DNA: TGTGCCAGCAGCCCGCGGACAGGTCCGGGCGAGCAGTACTTC.

This chain joins TRBV20-1 and TRBJ1-5, with 9 bases identical to TRBD1. The trim removed 3 bases at V and 4 bases at J, leaving 10 bases unmatched. The CDR3 spans 16 residues. CDR1 and CDR2 (germline): DFQATT, SNEGSKA (reference sequence). The CDR3 is CSASIEQGAWNQPQHF. For the CDR3, the DNA is TGCAGTGCTAGTATAGAACAGGGGGCCTGGAATCAGCCCCAGCATTTT.

The chain employs TRBV2 and TRBJ2-3, with unresolved D. Trimming took off 8 bases at V and 2 bases at J, with 20 bases between the two ends. CDR3 length equals 16 residues. Looked up from germline, CDR1 is SNHLY and CDR2 is FYNNEI. The chain's CDR3 is CASEQGKFTPTDTQYF. In DNA, the CDR3 is TGTGCCAGCGAACAAGGGAAGTTTACCCCCACAGATACGCAGTATTTT.

This chain uses TRBV20-1 with TRBJ2-7; 9 bases line up with TRBD1. Looked up from germline, CDR1 is DFQATT and CDR2 is SNEGSKA (reference sequence). V lost 1 base to trimming and J lost 3 bases; unmatched junction nucleotides: 4. The CDR3 is made up of 14 amino acids. CDR3 coding DNA: TGCAGTGCTAGAGGTCGGACAGGGGACTACGAGCAGTACTTC. As protein: CSARGRTGDYEQYF.